This T cell receptor beta chain was captured in a study of cytomegalovirus exposure and HLA in healthy donors. Study overall: Some 77 million unique TCRs from HLA-typed donors were held in an early release of data. Study results and caveats: In an earlier analysis, in around 590 donors, most V segments appeared productive either ~87% or ~30% of the time.

Concerning this clone itself: Its antigen is unidentified.

This PCR relied on a set of 60 Vbeta primers and 13 Jbeta primers. Using immunoSEQ multiplex PCR, the repertoire was profiled, and TCRdb retains in-frame clones only, with some absent. The repertoire consists of approximately 170,000 clones, with about 70% occurring once and the leading ten covering roughly 4.1%. CDR1 and CDR2 (germline): DFQATT, SNEGSKA (reference sequence). V was cut by 7 bases and J by 3 bases, with 7 bases left in between. The CDR3 covers 10 residues. This TCR came from a young woman in good health and CMV-seropositive. Specimen: PBMCs. The chain couples TRBV20-1 to TRBJ2-7; D is unresolved. CDR3 in DNA: TGCAGTGTTCCCCACTACGAGCAGTACTTC. It encodes CSVPHYEQYF.